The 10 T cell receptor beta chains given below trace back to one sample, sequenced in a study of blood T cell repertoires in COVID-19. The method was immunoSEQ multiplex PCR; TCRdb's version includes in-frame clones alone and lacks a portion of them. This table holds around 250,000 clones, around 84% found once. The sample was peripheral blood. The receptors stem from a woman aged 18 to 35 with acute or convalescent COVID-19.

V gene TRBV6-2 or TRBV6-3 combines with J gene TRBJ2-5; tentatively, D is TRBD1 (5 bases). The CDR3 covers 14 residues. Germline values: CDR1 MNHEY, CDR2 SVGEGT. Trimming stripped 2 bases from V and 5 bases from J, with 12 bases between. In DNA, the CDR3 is TGTGCCAGCAGTTACGTGGCAGGGTTGGAGACCCAGTACTTC. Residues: CASSYVAGLETQYF.

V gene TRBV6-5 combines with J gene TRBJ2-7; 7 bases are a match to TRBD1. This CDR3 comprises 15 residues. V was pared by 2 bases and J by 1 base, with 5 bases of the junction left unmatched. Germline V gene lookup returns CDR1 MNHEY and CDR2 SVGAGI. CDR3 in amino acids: CASSYRGRSSYEQYF. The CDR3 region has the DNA TGTGCCAGCAGTTACAGGGGGCGTTCGTCCTACGAGCAGTACTTC.

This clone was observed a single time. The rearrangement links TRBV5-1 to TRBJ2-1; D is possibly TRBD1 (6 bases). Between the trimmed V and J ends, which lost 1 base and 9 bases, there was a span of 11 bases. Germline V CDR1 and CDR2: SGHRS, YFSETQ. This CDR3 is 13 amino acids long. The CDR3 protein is CASSLSLRGEQFF. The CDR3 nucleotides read TGCGCCAGCAGCTTGTCCCTCAGGGGTGAGCAGTTCTTC.

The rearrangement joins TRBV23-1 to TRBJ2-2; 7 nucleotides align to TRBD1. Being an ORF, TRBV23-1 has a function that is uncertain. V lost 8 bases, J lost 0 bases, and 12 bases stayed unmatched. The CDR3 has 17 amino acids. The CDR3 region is CASATARDSTNTGELFF. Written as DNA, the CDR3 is TGCGCCAGCGCGACTGCCCGGGACAGTACGAACACCGGGGAGCTGTTTTTT.

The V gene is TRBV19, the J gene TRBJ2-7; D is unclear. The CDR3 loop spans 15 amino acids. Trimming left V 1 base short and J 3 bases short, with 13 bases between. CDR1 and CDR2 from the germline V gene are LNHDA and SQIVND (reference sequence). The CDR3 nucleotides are TGTGCCAGTAGTATAGCACCGAGCACGTTCTACGAGCAGTACTTC. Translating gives CASSIAPSTFYEQYF. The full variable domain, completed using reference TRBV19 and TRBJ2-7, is DGGITQSPKYLFRKEGQNVTLSCEQNLNHDAMYWYRQDPGQGLRLIYYSQIVNDFQKGDIAEGYSVSREKKESFPLTVTSAQKNPTAFYLCASSIAPSTFYEQYFGPGTRLTVT.

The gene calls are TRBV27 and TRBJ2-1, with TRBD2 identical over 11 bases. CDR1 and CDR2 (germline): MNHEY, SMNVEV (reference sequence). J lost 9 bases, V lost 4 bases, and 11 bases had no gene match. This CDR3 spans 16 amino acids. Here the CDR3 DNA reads TGTGCCAGCAGTTCCCACCTACTAGCGGGAGCACCTGAGCAGTTCTTC. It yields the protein CASSSHLLAGAPEQFF.

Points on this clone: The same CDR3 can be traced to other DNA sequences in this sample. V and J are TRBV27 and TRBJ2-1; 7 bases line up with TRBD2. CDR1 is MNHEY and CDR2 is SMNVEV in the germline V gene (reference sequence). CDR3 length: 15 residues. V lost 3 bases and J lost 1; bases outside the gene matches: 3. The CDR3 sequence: CASSLGGSSYNEQFF. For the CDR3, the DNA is TGTGCCAGCAGTTTGGGCGGGAGTTCCTACAATGAGCAGTTCTTC.

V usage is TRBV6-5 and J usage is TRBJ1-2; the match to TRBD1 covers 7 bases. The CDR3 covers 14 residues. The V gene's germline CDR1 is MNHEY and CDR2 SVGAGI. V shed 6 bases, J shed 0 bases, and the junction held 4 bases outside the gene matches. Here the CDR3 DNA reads TGTGCCAGCAGGATAGACAGGGCTAACTATGGCTACACCTTC. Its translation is CASRIDRANYGYTF.

In DNA, the CDR3 is TGTGCCAGCAGTTACCTCGGCTCTTACAGGGGCGAACCGTACGAGCAGTACTTC. Its translation: CASSYLGSYRGEPYEQYF. This chain joins TRBV6-2 or TRBV6-3 and TRBJ2-7, with TRBD1 matching over 7 bases. Germline lookup yields CDR1 MNHEY and CDR2 SVGEGT. With V trimmed by 2 bases and J by 4 bases, 17 bases remained unmatched. This CDR3 region has 18 residues.

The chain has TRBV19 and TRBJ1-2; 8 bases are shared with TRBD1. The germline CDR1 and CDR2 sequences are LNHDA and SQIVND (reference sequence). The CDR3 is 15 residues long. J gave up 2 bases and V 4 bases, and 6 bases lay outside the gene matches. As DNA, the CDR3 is TGTGCCAGTAGTACGCTAGGACAGGGAAACTATGGCTACACCTTC. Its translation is CASSTLGQGNYGYTF. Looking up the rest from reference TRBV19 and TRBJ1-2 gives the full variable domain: DGGITQSPKYLFRKEGQNVTLSCEQNLNHDAMYWYRQDPGQGLRLIYYSQIVNDFQKGDIAEGYSVSREKKESFPLTVTSAQKNPTAFYLCASSTLGQGNYGYTFGSGTRLTVV.